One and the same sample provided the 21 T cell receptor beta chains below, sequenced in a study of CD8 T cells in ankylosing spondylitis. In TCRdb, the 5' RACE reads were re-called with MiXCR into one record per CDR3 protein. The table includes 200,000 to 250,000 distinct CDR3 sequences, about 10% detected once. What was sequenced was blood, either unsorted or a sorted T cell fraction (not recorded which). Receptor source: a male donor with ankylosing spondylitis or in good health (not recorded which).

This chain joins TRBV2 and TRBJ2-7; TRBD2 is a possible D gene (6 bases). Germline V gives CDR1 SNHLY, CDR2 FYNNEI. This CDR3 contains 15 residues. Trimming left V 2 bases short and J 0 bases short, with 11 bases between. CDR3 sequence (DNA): TGTGCCAGCAGTGAAATGGGGACTGGCTCCTACGAGCAGTACTTC. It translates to CASSEMGTGSYEQYF.

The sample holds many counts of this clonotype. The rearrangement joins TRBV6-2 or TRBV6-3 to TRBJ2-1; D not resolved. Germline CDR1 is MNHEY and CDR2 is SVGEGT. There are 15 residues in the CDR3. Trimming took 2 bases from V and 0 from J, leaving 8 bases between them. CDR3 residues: CASSYGIVSYNEQFF. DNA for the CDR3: TGTGCCAGCAGTTACGGGATAGTCTCCTACAATGAGCAGTTCTTC.

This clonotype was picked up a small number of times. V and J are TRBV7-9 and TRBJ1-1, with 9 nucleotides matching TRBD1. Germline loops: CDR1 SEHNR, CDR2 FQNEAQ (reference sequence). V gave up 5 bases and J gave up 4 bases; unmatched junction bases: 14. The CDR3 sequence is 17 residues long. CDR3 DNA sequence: TGTGCCAGCAGCGTAACAGGGGGCGCCGTATGGGGCACTGAAGCTTTCTTT. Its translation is CASSVTGGAVWGTEAFF.

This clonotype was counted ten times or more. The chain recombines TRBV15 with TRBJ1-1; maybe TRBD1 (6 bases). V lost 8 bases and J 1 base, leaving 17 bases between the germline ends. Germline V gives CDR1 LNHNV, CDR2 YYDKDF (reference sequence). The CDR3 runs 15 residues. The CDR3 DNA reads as TGTGCCACCCGGGATGGGGGCGGACGGAACACTGAAGCTTTCTTT. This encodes CATRDGGGRNTEAFF.

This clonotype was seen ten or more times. The CDR3 sequence: CASSLWTSGPSSDTQYF. For the CDR3, the DNA is TGTGCCAGCAGTTTATGGACTAGCGGGCCGTCTTCCGATACGCAGTATTTT. J is TRBJ2-3 and V is TRBV28; 10 bases fit TRBD2. CDR1 is MDHEN, CDR2 SYDVKM, per germline. V dropped 0 bases and J dropped 6; count of bases not matched to a gene: 9. The CDR3 contains 17 residues.

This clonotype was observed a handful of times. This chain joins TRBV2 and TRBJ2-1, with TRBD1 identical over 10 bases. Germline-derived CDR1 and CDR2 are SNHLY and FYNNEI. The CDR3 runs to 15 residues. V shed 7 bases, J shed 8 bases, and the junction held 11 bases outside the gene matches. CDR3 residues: CASIPGQGSNYEQFF. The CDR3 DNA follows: TGTGCCAGCATCCCGGGACAGGGGTCTAACTATGAGCAGTTCTTC.

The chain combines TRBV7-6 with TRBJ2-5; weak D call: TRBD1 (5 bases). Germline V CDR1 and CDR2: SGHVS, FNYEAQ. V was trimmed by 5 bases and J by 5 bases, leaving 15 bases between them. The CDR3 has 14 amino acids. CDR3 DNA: TGTGCCAGCAGCCGAAATCAGGGATGGGAGACCCAGTACTTC. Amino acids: CASSRNQGWETQYF.

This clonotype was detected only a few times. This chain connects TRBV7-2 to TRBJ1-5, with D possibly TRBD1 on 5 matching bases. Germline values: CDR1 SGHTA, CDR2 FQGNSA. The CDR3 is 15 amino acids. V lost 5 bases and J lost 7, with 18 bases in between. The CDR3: CASSRVPDSSQPQHF. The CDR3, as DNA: TGTGCCAGCAGCCGCGTTCCAGACAGTTCCCAGCCCCAGCATTTT.

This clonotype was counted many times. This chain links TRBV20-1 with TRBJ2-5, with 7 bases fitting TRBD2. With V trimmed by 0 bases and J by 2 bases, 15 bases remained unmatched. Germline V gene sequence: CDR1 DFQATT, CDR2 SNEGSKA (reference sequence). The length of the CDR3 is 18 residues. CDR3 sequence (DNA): TGCAGTGCTAGAGATGTGGGGGAGGGCCCTCTGACACAAGAGACCCAGTACTTC. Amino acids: CSARDVGEGPLTQETQYF.

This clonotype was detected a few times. Here the CDR3 reads CASSFFFETESSYEQYF. CDR3 DNA: TGTGCCAGCAGCTTCTTTTTCGAGACAGAGAGCTCCTACGAGCAGTACTTC. V usage is TRBV7-8 and J usage is TRBJ2-7, with D tentatively TRBD1 (5 bases). The CDR3 contains 17 residues. V dropped 3 bases and J dropped 0 bases, with 18 bases sitting between them. CDR1 and CDR2 (germline): SGHVS, FQNEAQ.

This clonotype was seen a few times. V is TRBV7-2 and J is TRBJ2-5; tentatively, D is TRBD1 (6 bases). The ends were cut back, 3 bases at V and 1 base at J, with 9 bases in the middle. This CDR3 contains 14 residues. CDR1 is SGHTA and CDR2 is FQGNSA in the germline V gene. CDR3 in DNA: TGTGCCAGCAGCTTGGGGACAATCCAAGAGACCCAGTACTTC. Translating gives CASSLGTIQETQYF.

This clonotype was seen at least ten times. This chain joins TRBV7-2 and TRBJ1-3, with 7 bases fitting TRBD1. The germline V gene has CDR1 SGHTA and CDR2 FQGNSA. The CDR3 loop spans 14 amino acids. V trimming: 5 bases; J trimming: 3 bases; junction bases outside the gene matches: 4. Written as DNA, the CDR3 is TGTGCCAGCAGCATTGGGACAGTTGGAAACACCATATATTTT. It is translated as CASSIGTVGNTIYF.

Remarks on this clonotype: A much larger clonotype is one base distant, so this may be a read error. In DNA, the CDR3 is TGCGCCAGCAGCTTGGTCCAGGGCCCTTATGCCTACACCTTC. This sequence encodes CASSLVQGPYAYTF. The V call is TRBV5-1, the J call TRBJ1-2, with TRBD1 as a possible D gene (5 bases). The CDR3 extends over 14 amino acids. Germline CDR1 is SGHRS and CDR2 is YFSETQ.

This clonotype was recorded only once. The CDR3 reads CASSETGRATGELFF. In nucleotides, the CDR3 is TGTGCCAGCAGTGAGACAGGGAGAGCCACCGGGGAGCTGTTTTTT. The chain uses TRBV25-1 and TRBJ2-2; TRBD1 matches at 7 bases. The CDR3 runs to 15 residues. V dropped 3 bases and J dropped 4; count of bases not matched to a gene: 5. CDR1 and CDR2 (germline): MGHDK, SYGVNS.

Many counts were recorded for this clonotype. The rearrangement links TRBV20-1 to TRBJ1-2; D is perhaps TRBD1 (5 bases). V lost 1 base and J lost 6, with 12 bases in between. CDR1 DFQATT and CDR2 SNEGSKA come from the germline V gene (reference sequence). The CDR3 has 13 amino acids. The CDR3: CSARGTGTNGYTF. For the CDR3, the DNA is TGCAGTGCTAGAGGAACAGGTACCAATGGCTACACCTTC.

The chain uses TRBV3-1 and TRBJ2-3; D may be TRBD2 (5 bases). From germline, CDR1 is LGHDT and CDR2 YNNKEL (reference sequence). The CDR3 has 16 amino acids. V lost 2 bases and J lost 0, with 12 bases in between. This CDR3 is CASSQLRGASTDTQYF. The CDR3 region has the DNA TGTGCCAGCAGCCAACTCCGGGGAGCAAGCACAGATACGCAGTATTTT.

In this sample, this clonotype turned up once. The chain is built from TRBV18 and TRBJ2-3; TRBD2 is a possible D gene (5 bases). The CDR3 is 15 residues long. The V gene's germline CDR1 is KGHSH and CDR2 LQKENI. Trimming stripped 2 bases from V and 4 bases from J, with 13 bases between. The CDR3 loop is CASSPSGFGADTQYF. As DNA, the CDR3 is TGTGCCAGCTCACCATCGGGGTTTGGCGCAGATACGCAGTATTTT.

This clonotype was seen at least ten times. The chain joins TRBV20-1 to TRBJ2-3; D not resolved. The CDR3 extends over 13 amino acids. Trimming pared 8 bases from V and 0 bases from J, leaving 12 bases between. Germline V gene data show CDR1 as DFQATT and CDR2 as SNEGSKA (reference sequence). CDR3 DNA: TGCAGTCCCAGGAAAGATAGCACAGATACGCAGTATTTT. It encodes CSPRKDSTDTQYF.

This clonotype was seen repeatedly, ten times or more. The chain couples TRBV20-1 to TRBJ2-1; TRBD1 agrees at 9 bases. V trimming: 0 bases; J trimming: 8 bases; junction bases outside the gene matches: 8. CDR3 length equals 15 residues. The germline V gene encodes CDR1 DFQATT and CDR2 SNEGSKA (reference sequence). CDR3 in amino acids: CSARDIGTGIDEQFF. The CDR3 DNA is TGCAGTGCTAGAGATATCGGGACAGGGATAGATGAGCAGTTCTTC.

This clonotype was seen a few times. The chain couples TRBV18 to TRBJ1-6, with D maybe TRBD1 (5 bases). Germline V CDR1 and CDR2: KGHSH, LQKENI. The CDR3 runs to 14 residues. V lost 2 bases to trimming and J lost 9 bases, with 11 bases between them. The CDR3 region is CASSPAGGGSPLHF. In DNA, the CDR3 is TGTGCCAGCTCACCAGCCGGCGGGGGTTCACCCCTCCACTTT.

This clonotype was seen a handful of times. DNA of the CDR3: TGTGCCAGCAGCCAAGATTCCCGGGCAAATCAGCCCCAGCATTTT. It translates to CASSQDSRANQPQHF. The chain recombines TRBV3-1 with TRBJ1-5; D unclear. Between the trimmed V and J ends, which lost 0 bases and 4 bases, there was a span of 10 bases. Per the germline V gene, CDR1 is LGHDT and CDR2 is YNNKEL (reference sequence). The CDR3 is 15 residues long.